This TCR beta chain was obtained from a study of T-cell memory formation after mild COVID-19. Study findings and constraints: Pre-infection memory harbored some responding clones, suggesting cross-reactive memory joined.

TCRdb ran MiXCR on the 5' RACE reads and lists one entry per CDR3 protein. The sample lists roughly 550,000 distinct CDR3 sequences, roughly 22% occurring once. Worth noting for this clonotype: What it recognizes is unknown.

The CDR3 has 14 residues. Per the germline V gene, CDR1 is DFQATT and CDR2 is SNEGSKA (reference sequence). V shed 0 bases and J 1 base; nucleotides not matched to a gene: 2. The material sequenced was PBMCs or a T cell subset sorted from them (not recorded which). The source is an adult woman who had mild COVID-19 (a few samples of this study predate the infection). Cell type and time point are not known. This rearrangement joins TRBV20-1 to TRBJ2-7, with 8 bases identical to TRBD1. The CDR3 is CSARDRDRSYEQYF. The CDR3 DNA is TGCAGTGCTAGAGATCGGGACAGGTCCTACGAGCAGTACTTC.